A selection of T cell receptor beta chains follows, all from one sample in a study of blood T cell repertoires in COVID-19. Sequenced by immunoSEQ multiplex PCR; TCRdb stores in-frame clones only, minus some. The sample contains about 300,000 clones, roughly 92% of which appear only once. Sequencing was done on a sample of peripheral blood. These receptors all come from a woman in her twenties or thirties with COVID-19, enrolled during active disease. The CDR3 runs from the conserved cysteine through the conserved F or W. Fields, in order: V gene, J gene, D gene, clone size, CDR3 DNA, CDR3 protein. D genes are given only for firm matches. Clone size appears in some rows only: once, few, many, or a class for an expanded clone.

>TRBV30|TRBJ1-3|NA|NA
TGTGCCTGGGCGGGACAACTAAACACCATATATTTT
CAWAGQLNTIYF
>TRBV5-6|TRBJ2-5|TRBD2|once
TGTGCCAGCAGCTTAAGACTAGCGGGTGCCGAAGAGACCCAGTACTTC
CASSLRLAGAEETQYF
>TRBV29-1|TRBJ1-1|NA|NA
TGCAGCGTCCTAGCAGGTGAAGCTTTCTTT
CSVLAGEAFF
>TRBV11-3|TRBJ2-1|TRBD2|NA
TGTGCCAGCAGCTACCGGAGCGGGAGTGTAGAGGAGCAGTTCTTC
CASSYRSGSVEEQFF
>TRBV7-9|TRBJ2-1|TRBD2|NA
TGTGCCAGCAGCCTCGGGACTAGCCCCGAGTTAGAGCAGTTCTTC
CASSLGTSPELEQFF
>TRBV2|TRBJ1-5|NA|NA
TGTGCCAGCAGTGAAATGGCTGATCAGCCCCAGCATTTT
CASSEMADQPQHF
>TRBV28|TRBJ1-2|NA|NA
TGTGCCAGCAGTTTCCAATTTTATGGCTACACCTTC
CASSFQFYGYTF
>TRBV23-1|TRBJ2-3|NA|NA
TGCGCCAGCAGTCAATTCGGACAGGGGGTAGCGGGAGGGCCGGCAGATACGCAGTATTTT
CASSQFGQGVAGGPADTQYF
>TRBV20-1|TRBJ2-1|NA|few
TGCAGTGCTAGACAGGGCAATGAGCAGTTCTTC
CSARQGNEQFF
>TRBV19|TRBJ2-1|NA|NA
TGTGCCAGTACCGTGACTAGCCTAAGGGGGAGACATGAGCAGTTCTTC
CASTVTSLRGRHEQFF
>TRBV6-5|TRBJ1-1|TRBD1|NA
TGTGCCAGCAGTTACCTCGACAGGGGGAACACTGAAGCTTTCTTT
CASSYLDRGNTEAFF
>TRBV7-2|TRBJ2-3|NA|NA
TGTGCCAGCAGCTTTAACCGGGCAGATACGCAGTATTTT
CASSFNRADTQYF
>TRBV2|TRBJ1-5|TRBD1|once
TGTGCCAGCAGAGACAGGGGGCTCGGAAATCAGCCCCAGCATTTT
CASRDRGLGNQPQHF
>TRBV30|TRBJ1-6|NA|few
TGTGCCTGGAACAGGAATTCACCCCTCCACTTT
CAWNRNSPLHF
>TRBV18|TRBJ2-1|NA|NA
TGTGCCAGCTCACGGACAGTGGGTGACAATGAGCAGTTCTTC
CASSRTVGDNEQFF
>TRBV6-4|TRBJ2-5|NA|NA
TGTGCCAGCAGGTCGGGGCTATCCGGGACTGGGCTCGGGGCCCAGTACTTC
CASRSGLSGTGLGAQYF
>TRBV11-3|TRBJ2-2|TRBD1|NA
TGTGCCAGCAGCTCTGGACAGGGAAACACCGGGGAGCTGTTTTTT
CASSSGQGNTGELFF
>TRBV7-9|TRBJ1-6|NA|NA
TGTGCCAGCAGCTTGGACACTGATTCACCCCTCCACTTT
CASSLDTDSPLHF
>TRBV10-2|TRBJ2-7|TRBD2|NA
TGCGCCAGCAGAGGACTAGCGGGGTACGAGCAGTACTTC
CASRGLAGYEQYF
>TRBV28|TRBJ2-7|TRBD1|NA
TGTGCCAGCAGATCCTTCGGACCAGGGGGCTACGAGCAGTACTTC
CASRSFGPGGYEQYF
>TRBV29-1|TRBJ2-7|TRBD2|NA
TGCAGCGTTGGGACTAGCGGGAACTACGAGCAGTACTTC
CSVGTSGNYEQYF
>TRBV5-3|TRBJ1-6|TRBD1|NA
TGTGCCAGAAGCCTCGACAGGGAAAATTCACCCCTCCACTTT
CARSLDRENSPLHF
>TRBV4-1|TRBJ2-5|NA|once
TGCGCCAGCAGCCTCGGGTGGACGGAGGGGGGGGAGACCCAGTACTTC
CASSLGWTEGGETQYF
>TRBV3-1/TRBV3-2|TRBJ2-7|NA|NA
TGTGCCAGCAGCCAAGAATACAGCTCCTACGAGCAGTACTTC
CASSQEYSSYEQYF
>TRBV11-1|TRBJ2-7|TRBD1|NA
TGTGCCAGCAGCCAAACAGGGGGCCACTACGAGCAGTACTTC
CASSQTGGHYEQYF
>TRBV20-1|TRBJ2-1|NA|NA
TGCAGTGCTACCCTCCGGGATGATCTGTTCTTC
CSATLRDDLFF
>TRBV20-1|TRBJ1-5|NA|NA
TGCAGTGCTAGTGGGGGGGTAAATCAGCCCCAGCATTTT
CSASGGVNQPQHF
>TRBV12-2|TRBJ1-5|NA|NA
TGTGCAAGTCGCTTAGGCCACAGGGGGTGGGCTACTTATAGCAATCAGCCCCAGCATTTT
CASRLGHRGWATYSNQPQHF
>TRBV10-3|TRBJ2-3|NA|NA
TGTGCCATCAGTGGGGGCCAGTCCACAGATACGCAGTATTTT
CAISGGQSTDTQYF
>TRBV2|TRBJ1-1|TRBD1|once
TGTGCCAGCACCGTCCGGGACAGGGAAAACACTGAAGCTTTCTTT
CASTVRDRENTEAFF
>TRBV30|TRBJ2-1|TRBD2|NA
TGTGCCTGGAGTCCCGGGACTAGCTCCTACAATGAGCAGTTCTTC
CAWSPGTSSYNEQFF
>TRBV28|TRBJ1-1|NA|NA
TGTGCCAGCACGGGGAGCAGGAACACTGAAGCTTTCTTT
CASTGSRNTEAFF
>TRBV7-2|TRBJ1-5|NA|NA
TGTGCCAGCAGCCAGGGGACGGGGGGCCATCAGCCCCAGCATTTT
CASSQGTGGHQPQHF
>TRBV28|TRBJ1-1|NA|NA
TGTGCCAGCAGGGGACTGACTGAAGCTTTCTTT
CASRGLTEAFF
>TRBV18|TRBJ2-6|TRBD2|NA
TGTGCCAGCTCACCACTGTCTAGCGGGAGGGCCTCTGGGGCCAACGTCCTGACTTTC
CASSPLSSGRASGANVLTF